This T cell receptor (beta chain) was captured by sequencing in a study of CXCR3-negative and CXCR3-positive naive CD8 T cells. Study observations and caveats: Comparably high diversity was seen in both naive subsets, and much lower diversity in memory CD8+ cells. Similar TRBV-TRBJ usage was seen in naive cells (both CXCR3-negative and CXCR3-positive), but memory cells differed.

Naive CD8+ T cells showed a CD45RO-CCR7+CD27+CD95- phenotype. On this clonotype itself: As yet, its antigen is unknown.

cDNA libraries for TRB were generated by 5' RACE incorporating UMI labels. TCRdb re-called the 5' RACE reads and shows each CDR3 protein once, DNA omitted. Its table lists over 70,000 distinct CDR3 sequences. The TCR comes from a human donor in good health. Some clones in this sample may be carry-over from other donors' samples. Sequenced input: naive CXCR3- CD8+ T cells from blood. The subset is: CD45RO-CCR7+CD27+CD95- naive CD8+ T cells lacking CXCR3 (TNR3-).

The CDR3 sequence: CAWSVEINYGYTF. V gene TRBV30 combines with J gene TRBJ1-2. Germline V gene data show CDR1 as GTSNPN and CDR2 as SVGIG (reference sequence). This CDR3 is built from 13 residues.